Listed here are 25 T cell receptor beta chains from one sample, sequenced in a study of cytomegalovirus exposure and HLA in healthy donors. PCR involved 60 Vbeta and 13 Jbeta primers. Repertoires were generated with immunoSEQ multiplex PCR, while TCRdb's copy carries only in-frame clones and drops some. Found here are 200,000 to 250,000 clones, approximately 80% of them singletons; the top ten hold roughly 0.75%. The sequencing sample was made of PBMCs. These receptors all come from a boy younger than 10 in good health and CMV-seronegative.

The chain employs TRBV6-5 and TRBJ1-5; D perhaps matches TRBD1 (6 bases). The CDR3 extends over 13 amino acids. With 7 bases removed from V and 3 bases from J, the gap between germline ends came to 10 bases. In germline, CDR1 is MNHEY, CDR2 SVGAGI. The CDR3 sequence is CASTTGTNQPQHF. Here the CDR3 DNA reads TGTGCCAGCACCACAGGGACCAATCAGCCCCAGCATTTT.

Only one count was recorded for this clone. This rearrangement joins TRBV27 to TRBJ2-4; weak D call: TRBD1 (5 bases). The CDR3 is made up of 16 amino acids. Germline-derived CDR1 and CDR2 are MNHEY and SMNVEV (reference sequence). V was clipped by 4 bases and J by 0 bases, with 13 bases between them. DNA for the CDR3: TGTGCCAGCAGTTCTCGGGCAGGGATAGCCAAAAACATTCAGTACTTC. It is translated as CASSSRAGIAKNIQYF.

The rearrangement joins TRBV6-6 to TRBJ1-4, with 10 bases matching TRBD1. Germline values: CDR1 MNHNY, CDR2 SVGAGI (reference sequence). Unmatched junction bases numbered 8, after V lost 5 bases and J lost 8 bases. The CDR3 consists of 15 residues. The CDR3 coding sequence is TGTGCCAGCAGTACCTCGACAGGGGGCGGCGAAAAACTGTTTTTT. Translated: CASSTSTGGGEKLFF.

The J gene is TRBJ2-7, the V gene TRBV7-9; 12 bases fit TRBD2. CDR1 is SEHNR and CDR2 is FQNEAQ in the germline V gene (reference sequence). The V and J ends lost 7 bases and 4 bases, in that order; junction bases with no gene match: 5. The CDR3 sequence is 14 residues long. As DNA, the CDR3 is TGTGCCAGCACCCTAGCGGGAGGGCCTTACGAGCAGTACTTC. Translating it yields CASTLAGGPYEQYF.

The V gene is TRBV4-2, the J gene TRBJ1-1; D ambiguous. V was clipped by 3 bases and J by 8 bases, with 10 bases between them. Germline lookup yields CDR1 LGHNA and CDR2 YNFKEQ. This CDR3 contains 12 residues. This CDR3 reads CASSHPPVEAFF. CDR3 bases: TGTGCCAGCAGCCACCCCCCGGTGGAAGCTTTCTTT.

The chain employs TRBV1 and TRBJ1-2; no DNA check was done on the table's D call, TRBD1. TRBV1 is a known pseudogene. The CDR3 sequence is 14 residues long. CDR3 coding DNA: TGCACCAGCAGCCAGACGGGACAGGGATATGGCTACACCTTC. Translating it yields CTSSQTGQGYGYTF.

The chain couples TRBV29-1 to TRBJ2-1, with a weak D call TRBD2 (5 bases). The CDR3 covers 15 residues. V shed 4 bases and J shed 0 bases, with 13 bases lying between them. Germline V gene data show CDR1 as SQVTM and CDR2 as ANQGSEA. The chain's CDR3 is CSVGGWAGSYNEQFF. CDR3 coding DNA: TGCAGCGTTGGAGGGTGGGCAGGCTCCTACAATGAGCAGTTCTTC.

This CDR3 is CASTRAGGPYEQYF. The CDR3 DNA sequence: TGCGCCAGCACCCGAGCGGGAGGGCCTTACGAGCAGTACTTC. The genes are TRBV5-1 and TRBJ2-7; 10 nucleotides line up with TRBD2. V was clipped by 6 bases and J by 4 bases; unmatched bases: 7. In germline, CDR1 is SGHRS, CDR2 YFSETQ. The CDR3 covers 14 residues. Using reference TRBV5-1 and TRBJ2-7 for the parts outside the CDR3, the full variable domain is KAGVTQTPRYLIKTRGQQVTLSCSPISGHRSVSWYQQTPGQGLQFLFEYFSETQRNKGNFPGRFSGRQFSNSRSEMNVSTLELGDSALYLCASTRAGGPYEQYFGPGTRLTVT.

This clone came up a few times. The chain links TRBV19 to TRBJ1-1; 7 bases align to TRBD1. Germline lookup yields CDR1 LNHDA and CDR2 SQIVND (reference sequence). The CDR3 is 13 residues long. V trimming: 5 bases; J trimming: 11 bases; junction bases outside the gene matches: 11. The CDR3 nucleotides are TGTGCCAGTAGTGGAGACAGGGAGGAGAGCGCTTTCTTT. Its translation: CASSGDREESAFF.

The V call is TRBV7-8, the J call TRBJ1-2, with 8 bases lining up with TRBD1. The CDR3 sequence is 15 residues long. Germline CDR1 SGHVS, CDR2 FQNEAQ. The V gene end was trimmed by 3 bases and the J gene end by 5 bases; junction bases not matched to a gene: 8. The CDR3 sequence is CASSLGQADPYGYTF. The DNA of the CDR3 is TGTGCCAGCAGCTTGGGACAGGCCGACCCTTATGGCTACACCTTC.

This sequence joins TRBV6-6 and TRBJ2-2; D gene unclear. The V gene lost 5 bases and the J gene lost 10 bases, with 11 bases spanning the gap. CDR1 is MNHNY, CDR2 SVGAGI, per germline (reference sequence). This CDR3 spans 12 amino acids. The chain's CDR3 is CASSPPGSELFF. In DNA, the CDR3 is TGTGCCAGCAGTCCCCCCGGTTCGGAGCTGTTTTTT.

This clone was counted between two and nine times. The rearrangement links TRBV10-3 to TRBJ2-6; 9 bases map to TRBD1. With 4 bases clipped from V and 4 bases from J, the junction kept 5 bases outside the gene matches. Germline values: CDR1 ENHRY, CDR2 SYGVKD. The CDR3 has 16 amino acids. CDR3 sequence (DNA): TGTGCCATCAGTGCAGACAGGGGGGCCGGGGCCAACGTCCTGACTTTC. Encoded protein: CAISADRGAGANVLTF.

This clone was counted only a few times. The chain recombines TRBV6-5 with TRBJ2-1; 10 bases line up with TRBD2. Germline V gives CDR1 MNHEY, CDR2 SVGAGI. Losses at the gene ends were 6 bases for V and 4 bases for J; bases not matched to a gene: 6. This CDR3 is built from 15 residues. CDR3 in DNA: TGTGCCAGCAGCAAGGGACTAGCGAATTACAATGAGCAGTTCTTC. Its protein product is CASSKGLANYNEQFF.

Here the CDR3 DNA reads TGTGCCAGCGGGGATGGACGCGGGGCTTTCTTT. Amino acid sequence: CASGDGRGAFF. The rearrangement joins TRBV6-5 to TRBJ1-1, with D hard to call. V was trimmed by 8 bases and J by 11 bases, leaving 15 bases between them. Per germline, CDR1 MNHEY and CDR2 SVGAGI. This CDR3 contains 11 residues.

V and J are TRBV29-1 and TRBJ1-4, with 8 nucleotides matching TRBD1. J gave up 6 bases and V 6 bases, and 6 bases lay outside the gene matches. The CDR3 runs 13 residues. CDR1 SQVTM and CDR2 ANQGSEA come from the germline V gene. The CDR3 DNA follows: TGCAGCGTACCGGTGACAGGGGATGAAAAACTGTTTTTT. Translating gives CSVPVTGDEKLFF.

This chain connects TRBV6-1 to TRBJ1-3; possibly TRBD1 for D (6 bases). The germline CDR1 and CDR2 sequences are MNHNS and SASEGT. V lost 3 bases and J 4 bases, leaving 13 bases between the germline ends. The CDR3 length is 15 residues. CDR3 sequence: CASSESGGAGNTIYF. CDR3 DNA sequence: TGTGCCAGCAGTGAGTCGGGGGGCGCCGGAAACACCATATATTTT.

The chain has TRBV6-5 and TRBJ1-2; 9 bases agree with TRBD1. Trimming removed 3 bases from V and 7 bases from J; junction bases left unmatched: 6. The length of the CDR3 is 14 residues. Germline lookup yields CDR1 MNHEY and CDR2 SVGAGI. The CDR3, as DNA: TGTGCCAGCAGTTATACAGGGGGCGGATGTGGCTACACCTTC. Residues: CASSYTGGGCGYTF.

The DNA of the CDR3 is TGTGCCTGGAGCGATACAGGATCCCCCGGGGAGCTGTTTTTT. Translating gives CAWSDTGSPGELFF. The genes are TRBV30 and TRBJ2-2, with D possibly TRBD1 on 5 matching bases. This CDR3 region has 14 residues. Germline V gene sequence: CDR1 GTSNPN, CDR2 SVGIG (reference sequence). Trimming stripped 3 bases from V and 6 bases from J, with 14 bases between.

The chain joins TRBV13 to TRBJ2-5, with TRBD2 matching 7 bases. Trimming at V came to 5 bases and at J to 2 bases, leaving 8 bases not matched to a gene. Germline V CDR1 and CDR2: PRHDT, FYEKMQ (reference sequence). This CDR3 is built from 15 residues. This CDR3 reads CASSGGPGLQETQYF. DNA for the CDR3: TGTGCCAGCAGCGGGGGACCGGGACTACAAGAGACCCAGTACTTC.

The chain has TRBV7-9 and TRBJ2-7; tentative D call: TRBD2 (6 bases). V gave up 4 bases and J gave up 3 bases, with 16 bases separating them. The CDR3 runs to 15 residues. Germline assignment: CDR1 SEHNR and CDR2 FQNEAQ (reference sequence). As DNA, the CDR3 is TGTGCCAGCAGCTCCCCGCGAGGGACTGGCTACGAGCAGTACTTC. Translated: CASSSPRGTGYEQYF.

This rearrangement joins TRBV6-5 to TRBJ1-2; 8 bases align to TRBD1. Germline loops: CDR1 MNHEY, CDR2 SVGAGI. Unmatched junction bases numbered 3, after V lost 6 bases and J lost 6 bases. The CDR3 length is 12 residues. The chain's CDR3 is CASSWTGNGYTF. The CDR3 coding sequence is TGTGCCAGCAGCTGGACAGGGAATGGCTACACCTTC.

The chain carries TRBV29-1 and TRBJ2-1; 10 bases line up with TRBD1. V was clipped by 7 bases and J by 5 bases; unmatched bases: 8. The CDR3 runs to 14 residues. CDR1 and CDR2 (germline): SQVTM, ANQGSEA. The CDR3 nucleotides read TGCAGCGGCCGGGACAGGGGAAGACACAATGAGCAGTTCTTC. It specifies CSGRDRGRHNEQFF.

This clone was observed a few times. This chain links TRBV5-1 with TRBJ2-7; 9 nucleotides match TRBD1. The CDR3 is 13 amino acids. Trimming removed 4 bases from V and 6 bases from J; junction bases left unmatched: 5. From germline, CDR1 is SGHRS and CDR2 YFSETQ. This CDR3 is CASSRDRVGEQYF. CDR3 DNA sequence: TGCGCCAGCAGCCGGGACAGGGTTGGCGAGCAGTACTTC.

This chain joins TRBV27 and TRBJ2-2; a possible D gene is TRBD1 (5 bases). The CDR3 contains 14 residues. CDR1 is MNHEY, CDR2 SMNVEV, per germline (reference sequence). Here the CDR3 reads CATKGFANTGELFF. CDR3 coding DNA: TGTGCGACGAAGGGGTTCGCGAACACCGGGGAGCTGTTTTTT.

This sequence joins TRBV6-5 and TRBJ2-2, with D maybe TRBD2 (7 bases). Germline CDR1 MNHEY, CDR2 SVGAGI. There are 13 residues in the CDR3. V was pared by 6 bases and J by 6 bases, with 11 bases between. The CDR3 region has the DNA TGTGCCAGCAGCCTCGGGGGGCCCGGGGAGCTGTTTTTT. It specifies CASSLGGPGELFF.